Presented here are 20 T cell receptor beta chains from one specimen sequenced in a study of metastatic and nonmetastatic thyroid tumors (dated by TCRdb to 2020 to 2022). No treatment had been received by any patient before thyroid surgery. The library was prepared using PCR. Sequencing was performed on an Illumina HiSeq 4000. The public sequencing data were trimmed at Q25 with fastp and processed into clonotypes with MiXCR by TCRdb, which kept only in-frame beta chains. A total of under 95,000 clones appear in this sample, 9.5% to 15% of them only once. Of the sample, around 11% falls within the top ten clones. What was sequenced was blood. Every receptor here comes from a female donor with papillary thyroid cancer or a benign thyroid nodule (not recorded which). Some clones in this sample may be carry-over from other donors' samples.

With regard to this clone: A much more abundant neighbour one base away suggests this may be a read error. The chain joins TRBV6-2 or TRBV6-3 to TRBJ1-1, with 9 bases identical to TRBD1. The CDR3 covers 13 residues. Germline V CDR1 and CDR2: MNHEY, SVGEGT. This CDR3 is CAGRPGTGSEAFF. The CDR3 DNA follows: TGTGCCGGCAGACCCGGGACAGGGTCTGAAGCTTTCTTT.

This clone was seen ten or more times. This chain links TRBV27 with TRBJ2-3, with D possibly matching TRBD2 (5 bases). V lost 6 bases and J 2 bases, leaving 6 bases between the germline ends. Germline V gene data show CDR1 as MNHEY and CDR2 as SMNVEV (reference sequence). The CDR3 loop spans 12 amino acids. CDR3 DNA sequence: TGTGCCAGCAGGAGGGCCACAGATACGCAGTATTTT. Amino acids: CASRRATDTQYF.

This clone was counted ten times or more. CDR3 sequence (DNA): TGTGCCAGCAGCGTAGCCCCAACCCGCCACTCCTACAATGAGCAGTTCTTC. Translating it yields CASSVAPTRHSYNEQFF. V and J are TRBV9 and TRBJ2-1; no reliable D call. CDR1 and CDR2 from the germline V gene are SGDLS and YYNGEE. The ends were cut back, 0 bases at V and 0 bases at J, with 13 bases in the middle. The CDR3 runs to 17 residues.

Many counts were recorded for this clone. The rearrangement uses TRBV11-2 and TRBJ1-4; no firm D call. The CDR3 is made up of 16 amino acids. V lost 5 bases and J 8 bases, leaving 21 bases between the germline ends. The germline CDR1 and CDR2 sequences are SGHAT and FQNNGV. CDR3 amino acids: CASSQTTGSRGEKLFF. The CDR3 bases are TGTGCCAGCAGCCAGACAACCGGGTCCCGGGGAGAAAAACTGTTTTTT.

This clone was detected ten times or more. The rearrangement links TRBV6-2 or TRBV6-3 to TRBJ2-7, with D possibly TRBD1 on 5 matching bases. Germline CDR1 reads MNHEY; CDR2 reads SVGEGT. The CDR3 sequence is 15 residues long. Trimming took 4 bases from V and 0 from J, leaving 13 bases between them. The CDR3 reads CASSSTSDNSYEQYF. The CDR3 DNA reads TGTGCCAGCAGTTCAACCTCGGACAACTCCTACGAGCAGTACTTC.

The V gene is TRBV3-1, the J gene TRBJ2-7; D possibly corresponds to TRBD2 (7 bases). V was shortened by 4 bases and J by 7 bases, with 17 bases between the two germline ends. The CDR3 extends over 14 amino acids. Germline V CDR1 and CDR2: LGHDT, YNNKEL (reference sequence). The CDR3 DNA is TGTGCCAGCAGCCGGACCGACGGGGGGCAGGAGCAGTACTTC. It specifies CASSRTDGGQEQYF.

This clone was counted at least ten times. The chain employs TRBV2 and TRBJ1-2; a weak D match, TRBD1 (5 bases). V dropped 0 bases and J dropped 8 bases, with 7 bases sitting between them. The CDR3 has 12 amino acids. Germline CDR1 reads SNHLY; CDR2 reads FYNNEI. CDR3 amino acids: CASSEAGEGYTF. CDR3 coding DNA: TGTGCCAGCAGTGAAGCGGGGGAGGGCTACACCTTC.

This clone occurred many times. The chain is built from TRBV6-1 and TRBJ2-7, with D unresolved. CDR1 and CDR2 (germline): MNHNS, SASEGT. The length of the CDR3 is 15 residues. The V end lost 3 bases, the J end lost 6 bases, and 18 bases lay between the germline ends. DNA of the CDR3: TGTGCCAGCAGTGACACAGCCGCCCCACTGGGCGAGCAGTACTTC. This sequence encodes CASSDTAAPLGEQYF.

For the CDR3, the DNA is TGCGCCAGCAGCCTGGAAACAGGGGCCAACTCCTACGAGCAGTACTTC. Translation gives CASSLETGANSYEQYF. V gene TRBV5-1 combines with J gene TRBJ2-7, with 7 bases lining up with TRBD1. The germline V gene has CDR1 SGHRS and CDR2 YFSETQ. With V trimmed by 4 bases and J by 0 bases, 10 bases remained unmatched. The CDR3 loop spans 16 amino acids.

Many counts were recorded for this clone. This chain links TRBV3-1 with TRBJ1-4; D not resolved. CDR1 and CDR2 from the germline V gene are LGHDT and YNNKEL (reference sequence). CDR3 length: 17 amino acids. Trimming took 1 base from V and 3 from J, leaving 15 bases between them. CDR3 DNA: TGTGCCAGCAGCCAAGCCCTGGGCACCGCGGCTAATGAAAAACTGTTTTTT. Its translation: CASSQALGTAANEKLFF.

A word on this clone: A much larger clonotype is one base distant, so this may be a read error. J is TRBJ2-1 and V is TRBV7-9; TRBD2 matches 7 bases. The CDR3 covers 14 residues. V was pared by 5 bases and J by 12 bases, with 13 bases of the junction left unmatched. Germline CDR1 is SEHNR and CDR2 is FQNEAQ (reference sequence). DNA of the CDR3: TGTGCCAGCAGCCCAGGGTACTTGGGGGGGGGGCAGTTCTTC. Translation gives CASSPGYLGGGQFF.

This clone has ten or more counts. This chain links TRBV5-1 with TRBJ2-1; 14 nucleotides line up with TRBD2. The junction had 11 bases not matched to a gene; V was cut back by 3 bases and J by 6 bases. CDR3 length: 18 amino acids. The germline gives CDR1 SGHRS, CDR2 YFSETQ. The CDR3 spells CASSSFGLAGGYFNEQFF. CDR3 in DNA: TGCGCCAGCAGCTCCTTCGGACTAGCGGGAGGTTACTTCAATGAGCAGTTCTTC.

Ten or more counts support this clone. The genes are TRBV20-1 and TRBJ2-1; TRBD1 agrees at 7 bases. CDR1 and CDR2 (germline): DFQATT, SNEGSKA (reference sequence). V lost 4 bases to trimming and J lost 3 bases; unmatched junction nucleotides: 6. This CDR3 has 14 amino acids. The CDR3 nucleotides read TGCAGTGCTACCTACAGGGGCCACTACAATGAGCAGTTCTTC. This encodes CSATYRGHYNEQFF.

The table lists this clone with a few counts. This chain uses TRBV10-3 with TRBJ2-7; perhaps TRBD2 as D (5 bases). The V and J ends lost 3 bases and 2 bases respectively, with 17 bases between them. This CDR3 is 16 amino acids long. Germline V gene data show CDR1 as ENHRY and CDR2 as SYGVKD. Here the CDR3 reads CAISEIPPRVTYEQYF. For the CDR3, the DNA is TGTGCCATCAGTGAAATTCCCCCGCGGGTAACCTACGAGCAGTACTTC.

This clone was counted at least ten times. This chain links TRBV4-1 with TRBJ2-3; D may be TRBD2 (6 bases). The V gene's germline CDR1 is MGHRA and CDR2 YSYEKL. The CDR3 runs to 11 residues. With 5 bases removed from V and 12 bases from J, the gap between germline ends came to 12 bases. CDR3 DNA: TGCGCCAGCAGCTCGGGACTTAGCCAGTATTTT. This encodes CASSSGLSQYF.

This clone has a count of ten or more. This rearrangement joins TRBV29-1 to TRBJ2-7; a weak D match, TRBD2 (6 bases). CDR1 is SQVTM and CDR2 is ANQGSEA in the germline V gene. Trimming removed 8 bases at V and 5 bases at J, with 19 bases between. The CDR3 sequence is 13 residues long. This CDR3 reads CSYRRAGGNEQYF. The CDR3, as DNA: TGCAGCTACCGAAGGGCTGGCGGGAACGAGCAGTACTTC.

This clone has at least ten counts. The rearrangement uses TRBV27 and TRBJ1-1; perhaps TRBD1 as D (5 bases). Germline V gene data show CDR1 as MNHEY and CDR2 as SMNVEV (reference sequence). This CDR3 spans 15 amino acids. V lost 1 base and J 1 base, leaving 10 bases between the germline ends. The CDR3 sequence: CASSLFAGTNTEAFF. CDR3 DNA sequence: TGTGCCAGCAGTTTATTTGCAGGGACGAACACTGAAGCTTTCTTT.

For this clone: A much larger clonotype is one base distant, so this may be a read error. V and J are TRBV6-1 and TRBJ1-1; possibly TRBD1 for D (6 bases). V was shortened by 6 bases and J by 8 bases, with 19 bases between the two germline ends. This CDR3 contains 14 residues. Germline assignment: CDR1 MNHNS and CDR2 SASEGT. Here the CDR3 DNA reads TGTGCCAGCAGCCTCAGACAGGCCCGAACGGAAGCTTTCTTT. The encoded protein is CASSLRQARTEAFF.

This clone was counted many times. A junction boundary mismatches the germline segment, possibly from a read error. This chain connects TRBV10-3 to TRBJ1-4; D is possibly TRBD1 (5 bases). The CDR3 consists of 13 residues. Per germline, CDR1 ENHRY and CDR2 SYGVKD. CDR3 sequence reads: CAIREWGNEKLFF. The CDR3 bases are TGTGCCATCAGGGAGTGGGGGAATGAAAAACTGTTTTTT.

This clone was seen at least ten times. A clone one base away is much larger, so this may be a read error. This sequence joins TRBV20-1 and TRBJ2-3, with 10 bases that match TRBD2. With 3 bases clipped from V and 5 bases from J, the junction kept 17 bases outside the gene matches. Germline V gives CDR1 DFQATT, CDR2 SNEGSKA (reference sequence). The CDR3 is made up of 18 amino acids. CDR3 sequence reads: CSARGGLAGVPHGDTQYF. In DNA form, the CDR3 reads TGCAGTGCTAGGGGAGGGCTAGCGGGAGTCCCACATGGAGATACGCAGTATTTT.